The 14 T cell receptor beta chains given below trace back to one sample, sequenced in a study of cytomegalovirus exposure and HLA in healthy donors. Method: immunoSEQ multiplex PCR; TCRdb's copy keeps in-frame clones and lacks some. The repertoire holds about 64,000 clones, with around 89% as singletons. The material sequenced was PBMCs. The receptors were sampled from a woman younger than 30 in good health and CMV-seronegative.

The V call is TRBV4-2, the J call TRBJ1-1, with D uncertain. The V end was cut by 0 bases, the J end by 11 bases, with 13 bases between. Germline CDR1 and CDR2: LGHNA and YNFKEQ. The CDR3 has 13 residues. The CDR3 sequence: CASSQDIPSGAFF. The DNA of the CDR3 is TGTGCCAGCAGCCAAGATATTCCCTCGGGGGCTTTCTTT.

The chain uses TRBV4-1 and TRBJ2-5; weak D call: TRBD1 (5 bases). Trimming took off 5 bases at V and 4 bases at J, with 14 bases between the two ends. Germline CDR1 is MGHRA and CDR2 is YSYEKL. This CDR3 has 14 amino acids. The CDR3 protein is CASSVHRTLETQYF. CDR3 DNA sequence: TGCGCCAGCAGCGTGCACAGGACCCTAGAGACCCAGTACTTC.

The chain employs TRBV7-8 and TRBJ2-4; the D gene is possibly TRBD1 (6 bases). The CDR3 is 13 amino acids. Per germline, CDR1 SGHVS and CDR2 FQNEAQ. The ends were cut back, 5 bases at V and 6 bases at J, with 11 bases in the middle. CDR3 in amino acids: CASSAQGANIQYF. CDR3 nucleotide sequence: TGTGCCAGCAGCGCACAGGGAGCAAACATTCAGTACTTC.

This chain links TRBV7-2 with TRBJ2-4; TRBD2 might be the D (5 bases). The germline CDR1 and CDR2 sequences are SGHTA and FQGNSA. V lost 3 bases to trimming and J lost 4 bases, with 10 bases between them. This CDR3 comprises 14 residues. CDR3 region: CASSFSSLKNIQYF. The CDR3 nucleotides are TGTGCCAGCAGCTTCTCTAGCCTTAAAAACATTCAGTACTTC.

The chain employs TRBV27 and TRBJ2-1, with TRBD1 as a possible D gene (5 bases). Germline values: CDR1 MNHEY, CDR2 SMNVEV (reference sequence). Deletions cut 6 bases from V and 7 bases from J, with 13 bases between. The CDR3 contains 13 residues. The CDR3 sequence: CASSHRFWNEQFF. The CDR3 DNA reads TGTGCCAGCAGCCACAGGTTTTGGAATGAGCAGTTCTTC.

The genes are TRBV4-3 and TRBJ1-2; D is possibly TRBD1 (5 bases). The CDR3 sequence is 16 residues long. Germline V CDR1 and CDR2: LGHNA, YSLEER. V dropped 4 bases and J dropped 8 bases, with 23 bases sitting between them. The CDR3 region has the DNA TGCGCCAGCAGCCTGGGACTGGCCAGGGCGACCGACGGCTACACCTTC. Its translation: CASSLGLARATDGYTF.

This chain joins TRBV27 and TRBJ2-2; 14 nucleotides match TRBD2. V lost 7 bases and J lost 3; bases outside the gene matches: 10. Per germline, CDR1 MNHEY and CDR2 SMNVEV (reference sequence). There are 18 residues in the CDR3. CDR3: CASTLRGLAGDYTGELFF. For the CDR3, the DNA is TGTGCCAGCACCCTTAGGGGACTAGCGGGGGATTACACCGGGGAGCTGTTTTTT.

The count of this clone is one. J is TRBJ1-1 and V is TRBV5-1, with D tentatively TRBD1 (6 bases). The length of the CDR3 is 13 residues. Germline V CDR1 and CDR2: SGHRS, YFSETQ. V lost 3 bases, J lost 1 base, and 7 bases lay in between. CDR3 DNA: TGCGCCAGCAGCTCGGGACAGAACACTGAAGCTTTCTTT. This sequence encodes CASSSGQNTEAFF. The whole variable domain, filled in from reference TRBV5-1 and TRBJ1-1, reads KAGVTQTPRYLIKTRGQQVTLSCSPISGHRSVSWYQQTPGQGLQFLFEYFSETQRNKGNFPGRFSGRQFSNSRSEMNVSTLELGDSALYLCASSSGQNTEAFFGQGTRLTVV.

The J gene is TRBJ1-3, the V gene TRBV18, with D unresolved. The CDR3 contains 16 residues. The ends were cut back, 4 bases at V and 1 base at J, with 14 bases in the middle. Germline CDR1 reads KGHSH; CDR2 reads LQKENI. The CDR3 DNA sequence: TGTGCCAGCTCACTGTCACAGTCGGCTTCTGGAAACACCATATATTTT. It codes for CASSLSQSASGNTIYF.

Only a few counts were recorded for this clone. The V gene is TRBV6-5, the J gene TRBJ2-7; possible D gene TRBD1, 6 bases. Germline lookup yields CDR1 MNHEY and CDR2 SVGAGI. This CDR3 has 11 residues. The V gene lost 6 bases and the J gene lost 3 bases, with 6 bases spanning the gap. The CDR3 protein is CASRQGYEQYF. CDR3 DNA: TGTGCCAGCAGACAGGGCTACGAGCAGTACTTC.

The chain uses TRBV27 and TRBJ2-7; 8 nucleotides agree with TRBD2. V trimming: 4 bases; J trimming: 3 bases; junction bases outside the gene matches: 11. The CDR3 loop spans 16 amino acids. Germline CDR1 MNHEY, CDR2 SMNVEV (reference sequence). The DNA for the CDR3 is TGTGCCAGCAGTTGGACCCCCGGGACTAGAATCTACGAGCAGTACTTC. Protein product: CASSWTPGTRIYEQYF.

This clone was recorded once. The chain recombines TRBV7-6 with TRBJ1-2, with D maybe TRBD1 (5 bases). Germline V gives CDR1 SGHVS, CDR2 FNYEAQ. The CDR3 consists of 15 residues. V was pared by 5 bases and J by 0 bases, with 13 bases between. CDR3 protein: CASSPGTGANYGYTF. In DNA form, the CDR3 reads TGTGCCAGCAGCCCCGGGACGGGAGCTAACTATGGCTACACCTTC.

This chain connects TRBV21-1 to TRBJ2-1; the table's TRBD1 call for D was not verified on the DNA. TRBV21-1 is a known pseudogene. This CDR3 spans 14 amino acids. The CDR3 sequence is CASSLQGGYNEQFF. Here the CDR3 DNA reads TGTGCCAGCAGCCTACAGGGGGGTTACAATGAGCAGTTCTTC.

The chain has TRBV28 and TRBJ1-1; possibly TRBD1 for D (6 bases). The CDR3 is made up of 19 amino acids. V lost 4 bases and J 0 bases, leaving 24 bases between the germline ends. Germline V gene data show CDR1 as MDHEN and CDR2 as SYDVKM. CDR3 DNA sequence: TGTGCCAGCAGTTACCTGGGACATTCCGGCCCGGTGGTGAACACTGAAGCTTTCTTT. Translated, it gives CASSYLGHSGPVVNTEAFF.